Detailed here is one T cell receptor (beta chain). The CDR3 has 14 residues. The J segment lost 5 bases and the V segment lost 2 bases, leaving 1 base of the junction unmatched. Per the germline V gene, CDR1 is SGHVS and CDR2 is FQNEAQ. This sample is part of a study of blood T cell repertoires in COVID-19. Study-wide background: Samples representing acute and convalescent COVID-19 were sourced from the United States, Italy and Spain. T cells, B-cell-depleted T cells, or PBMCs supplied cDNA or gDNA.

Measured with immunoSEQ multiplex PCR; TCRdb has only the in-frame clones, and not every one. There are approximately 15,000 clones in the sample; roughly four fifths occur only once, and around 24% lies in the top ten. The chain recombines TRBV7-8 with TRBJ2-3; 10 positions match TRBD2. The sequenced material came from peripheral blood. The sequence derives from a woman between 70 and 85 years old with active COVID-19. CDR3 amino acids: CASSLLAGEDTQYF. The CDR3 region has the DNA TGTGCCAGCAGCTTACTAGCGGGAGAAGATACGCAGTATTTT.